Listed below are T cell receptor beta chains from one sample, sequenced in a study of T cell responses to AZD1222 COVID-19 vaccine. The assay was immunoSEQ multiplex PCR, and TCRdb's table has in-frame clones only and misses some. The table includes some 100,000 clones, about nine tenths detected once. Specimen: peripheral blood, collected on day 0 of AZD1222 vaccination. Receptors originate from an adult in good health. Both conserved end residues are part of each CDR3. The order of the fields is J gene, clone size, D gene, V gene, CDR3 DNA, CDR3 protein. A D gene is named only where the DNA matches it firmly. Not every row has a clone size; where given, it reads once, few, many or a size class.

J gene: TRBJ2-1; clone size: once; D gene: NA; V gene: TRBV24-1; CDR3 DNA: TGTGCCACCAGTGCCCCCCGCCTGGGGATTCAAAAAAACAATGAGCAGTTCTTC; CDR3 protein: CATSAPRLGIQKNNEQFF
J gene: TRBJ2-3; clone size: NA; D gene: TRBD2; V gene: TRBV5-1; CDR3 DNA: TGCGCCAGCAGCCGGTTGGGCGCGGGGGGCAACCCTAGCACAGATACGCAGTATTTT; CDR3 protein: CASSRLGAGGNPSTDTQYF
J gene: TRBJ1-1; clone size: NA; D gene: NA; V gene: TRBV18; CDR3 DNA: TGTGCCAGCTCACCACTCGACAGACCCGGCACTGAAGCTTTCTTT; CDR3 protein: CASSPLDRPGTEAFF
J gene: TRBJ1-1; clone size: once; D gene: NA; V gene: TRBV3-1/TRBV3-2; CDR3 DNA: TGTGCCAGCAGCCAAGACAGGTTACCGAACACTGAAGCTTTCTTT; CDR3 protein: CASSQDRLPNTEAFF
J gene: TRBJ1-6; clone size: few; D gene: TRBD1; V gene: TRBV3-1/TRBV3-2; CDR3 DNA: TGTGCCAGCAGCCAAACGAGGACAGGGGCTTCACCCCTCCACTTT; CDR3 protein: CASSQTRTGASPLHF
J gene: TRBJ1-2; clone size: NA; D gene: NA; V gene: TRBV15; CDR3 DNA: TGTGCCACCAGCAGAGACAGGGTATTTGGCTACACCTTC; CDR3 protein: CATSRDRVFGYTF
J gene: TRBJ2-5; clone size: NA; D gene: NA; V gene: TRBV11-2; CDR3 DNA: TGTGCCAGCAGCTTTGGGGCGAGGGAGACCCAGTACTTC; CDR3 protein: CASSFGARETQYF
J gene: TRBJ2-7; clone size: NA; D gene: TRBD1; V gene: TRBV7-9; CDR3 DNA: TGTGCCAGCAGCCACTCCAGGGGGCCTGGCGAGCAGTACTTC; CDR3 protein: CASSHSRGPGEQYF
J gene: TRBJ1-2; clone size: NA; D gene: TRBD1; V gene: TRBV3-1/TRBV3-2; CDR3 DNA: TGTGCCAGCAGCCGGACAGGTTCGAATGGCTACACCTTC; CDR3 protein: CASSRTGSNGYTF
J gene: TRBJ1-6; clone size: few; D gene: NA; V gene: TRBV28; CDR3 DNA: TGTGCCAGCAGCCCGCCACGGGGGCCCCTCCACTTT; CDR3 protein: CASSPPRGPLHF
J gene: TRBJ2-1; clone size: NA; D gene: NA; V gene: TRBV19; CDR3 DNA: TGTGCCAGTAGTTTACAGGAGAACACCTACAATGAGCAGTTCTTC; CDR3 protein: CASSLQENTYNEQFF
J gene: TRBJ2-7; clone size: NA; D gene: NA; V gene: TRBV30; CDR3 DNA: TGTGCCTGGAGTTCCCTTTACGAGCAGTACTTC; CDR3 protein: CAWSSLYEQYF
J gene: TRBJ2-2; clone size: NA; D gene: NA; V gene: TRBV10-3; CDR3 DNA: TGTGCCACGTCCCTGGTGGGGGACGGGGAGCTGTTTTTT; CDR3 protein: CATSLVGDGELFF
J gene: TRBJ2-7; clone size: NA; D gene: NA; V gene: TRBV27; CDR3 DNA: TGTGCCAGCAGTTCCTGGGGCTACGAGCAGTACTTC; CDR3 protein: CASSSWGYEQYF
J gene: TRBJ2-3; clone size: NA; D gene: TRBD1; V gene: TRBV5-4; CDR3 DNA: TGTGCCAGCAGCGGAGGACAGGGGATTACAGATACGCAGTATTTT; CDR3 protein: CASSGGQGITDTQYF
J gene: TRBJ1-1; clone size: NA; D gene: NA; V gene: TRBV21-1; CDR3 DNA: TGTGCCAGCAGCCGAAGGGGGGAACAGCGGAACACTGAAGCTTTCTTT; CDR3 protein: CASSRRGEQRNTEAFF